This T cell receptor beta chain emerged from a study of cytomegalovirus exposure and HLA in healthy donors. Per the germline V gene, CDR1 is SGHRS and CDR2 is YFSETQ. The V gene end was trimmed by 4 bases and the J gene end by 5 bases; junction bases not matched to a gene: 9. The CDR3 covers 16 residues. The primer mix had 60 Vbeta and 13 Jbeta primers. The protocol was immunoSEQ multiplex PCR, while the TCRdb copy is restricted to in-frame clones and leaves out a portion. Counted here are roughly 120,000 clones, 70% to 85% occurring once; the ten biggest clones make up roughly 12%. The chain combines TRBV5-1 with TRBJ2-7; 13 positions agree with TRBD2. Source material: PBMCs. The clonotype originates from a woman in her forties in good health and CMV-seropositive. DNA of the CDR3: TGCGCCAGCAGCCTCGGACTAGCGGGAGATATGGACGAGCAGTACTTC. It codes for CASSLGLAGDMDEQYF.